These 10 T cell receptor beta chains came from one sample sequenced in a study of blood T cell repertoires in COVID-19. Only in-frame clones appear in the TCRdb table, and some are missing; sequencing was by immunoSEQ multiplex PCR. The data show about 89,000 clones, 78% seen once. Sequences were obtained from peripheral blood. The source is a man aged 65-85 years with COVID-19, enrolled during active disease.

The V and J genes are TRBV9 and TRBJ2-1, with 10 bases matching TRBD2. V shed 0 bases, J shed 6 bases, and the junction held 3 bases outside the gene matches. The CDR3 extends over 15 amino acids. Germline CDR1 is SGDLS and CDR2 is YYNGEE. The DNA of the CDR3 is TGTGCCAGCAGCGTAGAAGGGACTAGCGTCAATGAGCAGTTCTTC. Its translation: CASSVEGTSVNEQFF.

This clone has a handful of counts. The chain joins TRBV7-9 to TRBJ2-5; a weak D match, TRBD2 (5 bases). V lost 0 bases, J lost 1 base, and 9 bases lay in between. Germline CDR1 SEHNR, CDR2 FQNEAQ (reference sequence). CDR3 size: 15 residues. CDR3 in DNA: TGTGCCAGCAGCTTAGCGGGGAGCTTCCAAGAGACCCAGTACTTC. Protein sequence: CASSLAGSFQETQYF.

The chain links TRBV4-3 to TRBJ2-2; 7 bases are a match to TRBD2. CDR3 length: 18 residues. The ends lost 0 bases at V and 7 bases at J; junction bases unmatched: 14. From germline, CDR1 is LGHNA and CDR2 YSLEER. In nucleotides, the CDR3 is TGCGCCAGCAGCCAAGAAGGGGAGGGAGGGCCGTTAGTCGGGGAGCTGTTTTTT. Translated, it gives CASSQEGEGGPLVGELFF.

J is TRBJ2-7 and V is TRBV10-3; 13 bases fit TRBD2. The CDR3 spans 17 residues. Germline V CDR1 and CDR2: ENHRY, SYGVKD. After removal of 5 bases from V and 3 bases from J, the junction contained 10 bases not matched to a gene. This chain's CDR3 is CAISSGLAGARVYEQYF. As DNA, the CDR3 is TGTGCCATCAGTTCCGGACTAGCGGGGGCCAGAGTCTACGAGCAGTACTTC.

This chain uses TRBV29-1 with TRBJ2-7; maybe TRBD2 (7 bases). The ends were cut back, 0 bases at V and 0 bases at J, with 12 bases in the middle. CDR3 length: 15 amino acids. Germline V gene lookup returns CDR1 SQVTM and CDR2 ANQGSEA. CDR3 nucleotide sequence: TGCAGCGTTGAAGAGCGCGGGGGCCGCTCCTACGAGCAGTACTTC. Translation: CSVEERGGRSYEQYF.

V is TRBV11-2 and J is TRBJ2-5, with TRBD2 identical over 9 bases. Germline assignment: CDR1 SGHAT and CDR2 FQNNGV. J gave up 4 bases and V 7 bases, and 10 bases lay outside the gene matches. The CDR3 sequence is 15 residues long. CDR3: CASNLGGRARETQYF. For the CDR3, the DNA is TGTGCCAGCAACCTGGGCGGGAGGGCCCGAGAGACCCAGTACTTC.

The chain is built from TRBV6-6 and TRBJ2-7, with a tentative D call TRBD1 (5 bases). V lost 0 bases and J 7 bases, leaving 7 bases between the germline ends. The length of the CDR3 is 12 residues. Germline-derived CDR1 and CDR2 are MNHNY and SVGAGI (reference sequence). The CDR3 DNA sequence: TGTGCCAGCAGTTACTCGAAGGGGGAGCAGTACTTC. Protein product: CASSYSKGEQYF.

The CDR3 nucleotides are TGTGCCAGCAGTGTTCTAAGGGCGGGGGGGGGCACAGATACGCAGTATTTT. Translated: CASSVLRAGGGTDTQYF. The rearrangement uses TRBV6-1 and TRBJ2-3, with 9 bases identical to TRBD2. Losses at the gene ends were 4 bases for V and 1 base for J; bases not matched to a gene: 9. This CDR3 has 17 amino acids. The germline V gene has CDR1 MNHNS and CDR2 SASEGT.

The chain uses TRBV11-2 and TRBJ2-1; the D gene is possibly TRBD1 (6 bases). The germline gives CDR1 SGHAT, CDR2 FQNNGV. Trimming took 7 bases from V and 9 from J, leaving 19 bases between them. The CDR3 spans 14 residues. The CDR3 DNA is TGTGCCAGCACTTTGTCGCAGGGACAAGGTGAGCAGTTCTTC. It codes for CASTLSQGQGEQFF.

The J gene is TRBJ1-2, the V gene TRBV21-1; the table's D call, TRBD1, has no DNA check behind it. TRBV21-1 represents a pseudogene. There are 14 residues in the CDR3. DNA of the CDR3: TGTGCCAGCGGTGGACAGGGGTGGAACTATGGCTACACCTTC. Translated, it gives CASGGQGWNYGYTF.